This is a list of T cell receptor beta chains from one sample in a study of blood T cell repertoires in COVID-19. Here immunoSEQ multiplex PCR was the method, and the copy in TCRdb shows in-frame clones only, minus some. This sample has 200,000 to 250,000 clones, with approximately 90% found just once. The sequenced sample was PBMCs or T cells enriched from blood (not recorded which). The receptors originated from a woman aged 30 to 39 who had recovered from COVID-19. CDR3s include the opening cysteine and the closing phenylalanine or tryptophan. The D gene is left open where the match is weak. The size entry is marked missing in some rows and otherwise reads once, few, many or a size class.

J,V,D,size,CDR3,DNA
TRBJ1-5,TRBV7-8,TRBD1,.,CASSPRTRDRVGQPQHF,TGTGCCAGCAGCCCCAGGACCCGGGACAGGGTGGGACAGCCCCAGCATTTT
TRBJ2-7,TRBV5-1,TRBD2,few,CASSLTSGDLSYEQYF,TGCGCCAGCAGCTTGACTAGCGGGGACCTCTCCTACGAGCAGTACTTC
TRBJ2-3,TRBV4-1,.,.,CASSLQGDTQYF,TGCGCCAGCAGCCTTCAGGGGGATACGCAGTATTTT
TRBJ2-3,TRBV7-2,TRBD1,.,CASSETGGGTDTQYF,TGTGCCAGCAGCGAAACAGGGGGCGGCACAGATACGCAGTATTTT
TRBJ2-3,TRBV6-5,TRBD2,.,CANSWRGGTDTQYF,TGTGCCAATTCGTGGCGGGGGGGCACAGATACGCAGTATTTT
TRBJ1-6,TRBV5-1,.,.,CASSTSPGVESPLHF,TGCGCCAGCAGCACTTCGCCAGGGGTGGAATCACCCCTCCACTTT
TRBJ1-3,TRBV19,TRBD1,.,CASSILQGRSGNTIYF,TGTGCCAGTAGTATCCTACAGGGGCGGAGTGGAAACACCATATATTTT
TRBJ1-1,TRBV4-1,.,.,CASSQDRKRRQWNTEAFF,TGCGCCAGCAGCCAAGATCGTAAAAGGAGGCAGTGGAACACTGAAGCTTTCTTT
TRBJ2-7,TRBV25-1,.,.,CASARWGGEQYF,TGTGCCAGCGCCCGATGGGGAGGCGAGCAGTACTTC
TRBJ1-3,TRBV5-1,.,.,CASSLAGLTMGNTIYF,TGCGCCAGCAGCTTGGCCGGTTTGACAATGGGAAACACCATATATTTT
TRBJ1-6,TRBV2,.,.,CARSAGSSYNSPLHF,TGTGCCAGATCCGCAGGCAGCTCCTATAATTCACCCCTCCACTTT
TRBJ2-1,TRBV6-5,.,.,CASSFISAGEQFF,TGTGCCAGCAGTTTCATAAGCGCGGGTGAGCAGTTCTTC
TRBJ2-6,TRBV15,.,few,CATSRDRESGANVLTF,TGTGCCACCAGCAGAGATCGGGAGTCCGGGGCCAACGTCCTGACTTTC
TRBJ2-6,TRBV5-6,.,.,CASSRGQSYSGANVLTF,TGTGCCAGCAGCCGAGGACAGTCCTACTCTGGGGCCAACGTCCTGACTTTC
TRBJ1-4,TRBV5-5,.,.,CASSLVRGSNEKLFF,TGTGCCAGCAGCTTGGTTCGAGGATCTAATGAAAAACTGTTTTTT
TRBJ2-5,TRBV7-8,TRBD2,.,CASTYGGKETQYF,TGTGCCAGCACCTACGGGGGGAAGGAGACCCAGTACTTC
TRBJ2-3,TRBV6-1,TRBD2,few,CASSEHTSGDVDTQYF,TGTGCCAGCAGTGAGCACACTAGCGGGGATGTAGATACGCAGTATTTT
TRBJ2-7,TRBV25-1,TRBD1,.,CASSDPGTGDVGEQYF,TGTGCCAGCAGTGACCCCGGGACAGGGGACGTCGGCGAGCAGTACTTC
TRBJ2-7,TRBV5-5,TRBD1,.,CASSSTGAYLYEQYF,TGTGCCAGCAGCTCGACAGGGGCCTACCTCTACGAGCAGTACTTC
TRBJ2-1,TRBV19,TRBD1,.,CASTDRGIEQFF,TGTGCCAGTACTGACAGGGGGATTGAGCAGTTCTTC
TRBJ1-2,TRBV28,.,.,CASSLGREVRHYGYTF,TGTGCCAGCAGTTTGGGTAGGGAGGTCCGACACTATGGCTACACCTTC